The T cell receptor (beta chain) under discussion was sequenced for a study of shared clonotypes between healthy human individuals. Study-wide context: Sampling drew on donors who were a couple of women and three men aged 18 to 49.

As for this clone: Antigen: not known.

Overall study findings and caveats: Memory subsets had estimated richness that was generally smaller than that of naive subsets.

The authors' processing: Filtering was not the same, since immunoSEQ gave junction-only sequences without quality scores. Produced via immunoSEQ multiplex PCR; TCRdb's table is partial and in-frame only. D and trimming come from the DNA, and the V and J calls and clone size come from that table. The repertoire consists of millions of clones, with more than 90% occurring once and the leading ten covering roughly 0.13%. Sequenced input: naive CD4+ T cells sorted from blood. Subset meaning: CD45RA+ positively selected. The sequence was collected from a man between 18 and 29 years old in good health.

The CDR3 sequence is CAISDVVETQYF. The DNA for the CDR3 is TGTGCCATCAGTGATGTGGTAGAGACCCAGTACTTC. This chain connects TRBV10-3 to TRBJ2-5; D unclear. Trimming pared 3 bases from V and 4 bases from J, leaving 6 bases between. The CDR3 has 12 residues. CDR1 and CDR2 from the germline V gene are ENHRY and SYGVKD.